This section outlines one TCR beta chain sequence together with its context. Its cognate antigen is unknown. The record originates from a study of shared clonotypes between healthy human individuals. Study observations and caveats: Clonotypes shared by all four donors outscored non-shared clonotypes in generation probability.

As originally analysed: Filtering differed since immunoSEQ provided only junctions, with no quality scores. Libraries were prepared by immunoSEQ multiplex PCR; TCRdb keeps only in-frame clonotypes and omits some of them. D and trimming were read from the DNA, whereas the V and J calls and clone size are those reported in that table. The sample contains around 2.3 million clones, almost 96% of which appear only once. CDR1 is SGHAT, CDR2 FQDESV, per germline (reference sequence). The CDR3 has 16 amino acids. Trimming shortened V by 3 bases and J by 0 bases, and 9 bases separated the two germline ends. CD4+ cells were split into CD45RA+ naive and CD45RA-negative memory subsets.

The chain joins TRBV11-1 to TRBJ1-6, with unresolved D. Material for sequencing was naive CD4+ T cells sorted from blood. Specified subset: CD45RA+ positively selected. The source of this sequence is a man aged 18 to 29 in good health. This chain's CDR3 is CASSLEGSSYNSPLHF. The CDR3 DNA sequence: TGTGCCAGCAGCTTGGAAGGGAGCTCCTATAATTCACCCCTCCACTTT.